Below, one T cell receptor (beta chain) is given with its context. Its antigen is still unknown. No base quality values were provided; no much bigger clone lies one nucleotide off. The sample belongs to a study of blood T cell repertoires in COVID-19 (dated by TCRdb to about 2020). Looking at the study overall: Collaborator samples came from the United States, Italy and Spain and covered acute and convalescent phases of COVID-19. Where available, HLA class I and class II types were taken from metadata supplied by the sample provider and were not determined by assay-based typing. Nearly every sample came with metadata listing a de-identified subject ID, COVID-19 status, age in years and sex. Samples were obtained from the ongoing ImmuneRACE study (first 160 participants) and from approximately 1,200 subjects provided by 6 global collaborators. Subjects who had been exposed to COVID-19, were actively infected with it, or had recovered from it provided the deeply sampled blood TCRbeta repertoires that made up the dataset. The repertoires were released in a freely available public database meant as a resource for research on the immune response to SARS-CoV-2. The prospective study material was composed of cDNA or gDNA derived from T cells, B-cell-depleted T cells, or PBMCs. Study-wide findings and limitations: How much clinical and demographic metadata was included differed by source and by participant, and the metadata was provided uncurated.

One collaborating source in Seattle enrolled patients during active infection and followed them longitudinally through the course of disease. The collaborating institutions used their own protocols to collect whole blood in K2EDTA tubes. Collaborator samples were shipped for TCRbeta analysis as frozen whole blood, isolated PBMCs, or DNA extracted from either sample type. V drops 5 bases and J drops 7 bases, leaving 12 bases in between. The germline V gene (reference sequence) provides CDR1 LNHDA and CDR2 SQIVND. Including the terminal cysteine and phenylalanine, the CDR3 comprises 13 residues. The sequence is cut down to CDR3 DNA, 39 bases in frame from base 1. TCRbeta CDR3 regions were amplified from genomic DNA using the immunoSEQ Assay, a bias-controlled multiplex PCR. From the authors' description of their analysis: The number of nucleated cells in each sample was estimated by amplification of reference gene primers within the assay. To quantify the absolute abundance of each unique TCRbeta CDR3 rearrangement, sequence reads were collapsed and filtered. Productive Simpson clonality was computed per sample as the square root of Simpson's diversity index over productive rearrangements. TCRdb mirrors the immuneACCESS table, restricted to in-frame sequences. Some clones are absent from its copies; in checked studies, under half trace to an unresolved V gene, and the reason for the others is unknown. Clone size and V and J calls were adopted from that table, with D and trimming inferred from the DNA. The sample yields roughly 30,000 clones; just under 95% were counted once. The top ten clonotypes cover approximately 0.78% of the sample.

The rearranged chain carries TRBV19 and TRBJ2-1, and perhaps TRBD2 as D gene, on 5 matching bases. Sequences were obtained from peripheral blood. The sequence came from a woman aged 70-85 years with COVID-19, enrolled during active disease. The CDR3 region reads CASSSNGVNEQFF. The bases are TGTGCCAGTAGTTCAAACGGGGTAAATGAGCAGTTCTTC.